These 13 T cell receptor beta chains originate from one sample sequenced in a study of technical replicates of blood from a few donors (dated by TCRdb to 2016 to 2017). Libraries were made using the immunoSEQ multiplex PCR assay. TCRdb's version of the immuneACCESS table is confined to in-frame rearrangements and falls short of the full clone set. An unresolved V gene accounts for under half of the shortfall where checked; the remainder is of unknown origin. Within this sample are more than 95,000 clones, with approximately 95% of them counted one time only. The top ten clones comprise around 0.21% of the sample. The sequenced sample consisted of T cells isolated from PBMCs. The receptors were gathered from a human donor in good health.

The V gene is TRBV2, the J gene TRBJ2-3; D is possibly TRBD2 (6 bases). V dropped 5 bases and J dropped 0 bases, with 9 bases sitting between them. The CDR3 consists of 14 residues. Germline V gives CDR1 SNHLY, CDR2 FYNNEI. CDR3 in amino acids: CASSPGLSTDTQYF. Here the CDR3 DNA reads TGTGCCAGCAGTCCGGGACTTAGCACAGATACGCAGTATTTT.

This sequence joins TRBV19 and TRBJ1-2; TRBD1 matches 7 bases. The J segment lost 8 bases and the V segment lost 7 bases, leaving 13 bases of the junction unmatched. Germline lookup yields CDR1 LNHDA and CDR2 SQIVND (reference sequence). The CDR3 runs to 14 residues. CDR3 in amino acids: CASNDRDVFWGYTF. The CDR3 coding sequence is TGTGCCAGTAATGACAGGGATGTGTTCTGGGGCTACACCTTC.

This sequence joins TRBV20-1 and TRBJ2-1; a weak D match, TRBD1 (6 bases). V was clipped by 6 bases and J by 9 bases, with 9 bases between them. From germline, CDR1 is DFQATT and CDR2 SNEGSKA (reference sequence). The CDR3 has 10 amino acids. The CDR3 loop is CSATRGEQFF. The CDR3 nucleotides are TGCAGTGCAACCAGGGGTGAGCAGTTCTTC.

The chain recombines TRBV13 with TRBJ2-1; the match to TRBD1 covers 7 bases. Germline lookup yields CDR1 PRHDT and CDR2 FYEKMQ (reference sequence). The V segment lost 5 bases and the J segment 7 bases; nucleotides outside the gene matches: 5. The CDR3 covers 13 residues. The chain's CDR3 is CASSPTQGNEQFF. The CDR3 nucleotides are TGTGCCAGCAGCCCTACACAGGGGAATGAGCAGTTCTTC.

This chain uses TRBV5-1 with TRBJ2-5, with a tentative D call TRBD2 (5 bases). The CDR3 runs 11 residues. Trimming stripped 4 bases from V and 5 bases from J, with 6 bases between. Germline CDR1 reads SGHRS; CDR2 reads YFSETQ. CDR3 sequence (DNA): TGCGCCAGCAGCCCGGGGGAGACCCAGTACTTC. This gives the protein CASSPGETQYF.

This chain joins TRBV19 and TRBJ1-2; 7 bases are a match to TRBD1. The J segment lost 1 base and the V segment lost 1 base, leaving 3 bases of the junction unmatched. The CDR3 length is 15 residues. CDR1 is LNHDA, CDR2 SQIVND, per germline (reference sequence). This CDR3 is CASSIADRDNYGYTF. The CDR3 DNA reads TGTGCCAGTAGTATAGCTGACAGGGATAACTATGGCTACACCTTC. Full variable domain (remainder filled in from reference TRBV19 and TRBJ1-2): DGGITQSPKYLFRKEGQNVTLSCEQNLNHDAMYWYRQDPGQGLRLIYYSQIVNDFQKGDIAEGYSVSREKKESFPLTVTSAQKNPTAFYLCASSIADRDNYGYTFGSGTRLTVV.

The chain has TRBV7-6 and TRBJ2-1; 10 nucleotides line up with TRBD2. The V gene's germline CDR1 is SGHVS and CDR2 FNYEAQ. This CDR3 contains 15 residues. Trimming cost V 3 bases and J 5 bases; bases outside gene matches: 4. The CDR3, as DNA: TGTGCCAGCAGCTTGCGAACTAGCGGGGACAATGAGCAGTTCTTC. It is translated as CASSLRTSGDNEQFF.

V and J are TRBV2 and TRBJ2-7, with unresolved D. Trimming removed 7 bases at V and 2 bases at J, with 6 bases between. Germline CDR1 is SNHLY and CDR2 is FYNNEI. CDR3 size: 11 residues. CDR3 DNA sequence: TGTGCCAGCATGCTACCCTACGAGCAGTACTTC. It is translated as CASMLPYEQYF.

This chain connects TRBV19 to TRBJ2-3; 7 bases map to TRBD2. The ends lost 7 bases at V and 4 bases at J; junction bases unmatched: 11. CDR1 is LNHDA, CDR2 SQIVND, per germline (reference sequence). The CDR3 covers 15 residues. CDR3 nucleotide sequence: TGTGCCAGTACACTGACCGGGAGGCCCTCAGATACGCAGTATTTT. Protein sequence: CASTLTGRPSDTQYF.

The V and J genes are TRBV28 and TRBJ2-1; 14 nucleotides agree with TRBD2. Trimming removed 3 bases from V and 3 bases from J; junction bases left unmatched: 10. Germline V gene sequence: CDR1 MDHEN, CDR2 SYDVKM. The CDR3 totals 19 residues. The CDR3 here is CASSFYGTSGSRYYNEQFF. The CDR3 DNA is TGTGCCAGCAGTTTTTACGGGACTAGCGGGAGCCGTTACTACAATGAGCAGTTCTTC.

The V and J genes are TRBV4-1 and TRBJ2-7, with 8 bases identical to TRBD1. Germline loops: CDR1 MGHRA, CDR2 YSYEKL. Germline trimming cut 3 bases from V and 2 bases from J; bases unmatched to any gene: 12. The CDR3 consists of 17 residues. CDR3 in DNA: TGCGCCAGCAGCCAGGCTGGATCAAGACAGGGGACCTACGAGCAGTACTTC. It is translated as CASSQAGSRQGTYEQYF.

V is TRBV14 and J is TRBJ2-5; 11 bases are shared with TRBD1. Losses at the gene ends were 5 bases for V and 5 bases for J; bases not matched to a gene: 10. CDR1 is SGHDN, CDR2 FVKESK, per germline. CDR3 length equals 16 residues. This chain's CDR3 is CASSVPRDRGEETQYF. DNA for the CDR3: TGTGCCAGCAGCGTCCCTCGGGACAGGGGGGAGGAGACCCAGTACTTC.

About this clone itself: The limits of the CDR3 on the DNA are not certain, so only TCRdb's listed CDR3 is given. V and J are TRBV28 and TRBJ1-1; the DNA was not compared with TRBD1, the D call given in the table. Inclusive of both ends, the CDR3 amounts to 17 amino acids. Germline V gives CDR1 MDHEN, CDR2 SYDVKM. The CDR3 is CASSSSSEGAGNTEAFF.